This record looks at one T cell receptor beta chain sequence and its context. The antigen is unknown. Extraction yielded at least 6 micrograms of total RNA per sample. This sample was taken from a study of blood T cells in healthy people across ages. Through a sample-barcoded 5' primer and a J-beta primer mix, a second PCR was run for roughly 6 to 11 cycles. The authors tagged each cDNA molecule using a template-switch adaptor with 12 random nucleotides. MiXCR was run by TCRdb on the 5' RACE reads, yielding one entry per CDR3 protein. The table records about 1 million distinct CDR3 sequences, under 55% of them present only once. Study-level points and caveats: Expanded clonotype shifts may have been confounded, as the donors had an unknown CMV status.

Material: blood. The source is a woman aged 55-75 years in good health.

This CDR3 is CASSYSGLVSDTQYF. CDR3 coding DNA: TGTGCCAGCAGTTACTCTGGACTAGTTTCAGATACGCAGTATTTT. This sequence joins TRBV6-6 and TRBJ2-3, with 7 bases fitting TRBD2. J was trimmed by 4 bases and V by 0 bases; bases with no gene match: 4. This CDR3 is built from 15 residues. Germline CDR1 reads MNHNY; CDR2 reads SVGAGI (reference sequence).